This TCR beta chain was identified during a study of blood T cell repertoires in COVID-19. Study-wide background: Acute and convalescent COVID-19 specimens originated in the United States, Italy and Spain. The analysed material was cDNA or gDNA that came from T cells, B-cell-depleted T cells, or PBMCs.

Allocation to cohorts depended on clinical history reported by the participants. Recovery meant two consecutive negative NP/OP PCR tests, professional clearance, or resolved symptoms. Trimming took 4 bases from V and 0 from J, leaving 11 bases between them. Germline V gene sequence: CDR1 SGHRS, CDR2 YFSETQ. CDR3 length equals 15 residues. Clones were read by immunoSEQ multiplex PCR, and TCRdb kept only the in-frame ones, dropping some. Of about 250,000 clones in the sample, 88% were seen once. The V and J genes are TRBV5-1 and TRBJ2-1, with D possibly being TRBD1 (6 bases). Specimen: PBMCs or T cells enriched from blood (not recorded which). This clonotype was sampled from a woman between 50 and 59 years old who had recovered from COVID-19. CDR3 region: CASSPSGVSYNEQFF. In DNA, the CDR3 is TGCGCCAGCAGCCCGTCAGGGGTCTCCTACAATGAGCAGTTCTTC.